What follows is one T cell receptor beta chain and its context. Germline values: CDR1 MNHNY, CDR2 SVGAGI (reference sequence). The CDR3 sequence is 17 residues long. Trimming took off 5 bases at V and 3 bases at J, with 22 bases between the two ends. The authors' processing: Nucleated cell counts were estimated from reference gene primer amplification. Assay: immunoSEQ multiplex PCR; the TCRdb copy retains only in-frame clones and omits some. V, J and clone size are taken as reported in that table, and D and trimming were inferred from the DNA itself. The sample lists tens of thousands of clones, about 92% seen once, with 1.3% in the top ten. The data were obtained in a study of blood T cell repertoires in COVID-19. Across the study: Sites in the United States, Italy and Spain provided acute and convalescent COVID-19 samples. PBMCs, B-cell-depleted T cells, or T cells were the source of the cDNA or gDNA that made up the material.

The chain links TRBV6-6 to TRBJ1-1, with D hard to call. Sequencing input: peripheral blood. The sequence was collected from a man aged 55 to 69 with acute or convalescent COVID-19. The CDR3 reads CASSRRPTGVADTEAFF. The CDR3 bases are TGTGCCAGCAGTCGACGACCAACGGGTGTCGCGGACACTGAAGCTTTCTTT.